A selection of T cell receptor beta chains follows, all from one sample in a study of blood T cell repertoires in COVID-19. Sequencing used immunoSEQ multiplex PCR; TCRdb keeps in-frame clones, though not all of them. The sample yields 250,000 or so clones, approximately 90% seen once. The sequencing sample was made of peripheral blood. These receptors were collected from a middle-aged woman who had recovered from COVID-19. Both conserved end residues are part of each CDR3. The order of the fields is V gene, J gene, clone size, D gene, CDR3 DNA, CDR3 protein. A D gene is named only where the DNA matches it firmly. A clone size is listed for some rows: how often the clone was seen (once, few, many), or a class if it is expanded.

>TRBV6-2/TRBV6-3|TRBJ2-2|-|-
TGTGCCAGCAGTTACTCTCCCGGCAGGGAGGCCGGGGAGCTGTTTTTT
CASSYSPGREAGELFF
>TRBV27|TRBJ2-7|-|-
TGTGCCAGCAGTTTGGTGGGGCCCACCAGCTCCTACGAGCAGTACTTC
CASSLVGPTSSYEQYF
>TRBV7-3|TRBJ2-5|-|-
TGTGCCAGCAGCTTAGGGCAGGGGTTCGGAGAGACCCAGTACTTC
CASSLGQGFGETQYF
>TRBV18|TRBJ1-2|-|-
TGTGCCAGCTCACCCGTACAGGGACCCCGGGGCTATGGCTACACCTTC
CASSPVQGPRGYGYTF
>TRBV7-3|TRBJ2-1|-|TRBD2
TGTGCCAGCAGCTTGGGAGGGGAGAATGAGCAGTTCTTC
CASSLGGENEQFF
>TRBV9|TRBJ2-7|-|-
TGTGCCAGCAGCCCGCGGCAGGGTGGGCACTACGAGCAGTACTTC
CASSPRQGGHYEQYF
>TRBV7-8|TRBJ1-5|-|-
TGTGCCAGCAGCTGGGGGCGGGATCAGCCCCAGCATTTT
CASSWGRDQPQHF
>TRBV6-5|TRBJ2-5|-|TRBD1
TGTGCCAGCAGCCGGCCCACAGGGGCGGGCGAGACCCAGTACTTC
CASSRPTGAGETQYF
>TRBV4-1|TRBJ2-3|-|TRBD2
TGCGCCAGCAGCCCGGGACTAGCCCCAGATACGCAGTATTTT
CASSPGLAPDTQYF
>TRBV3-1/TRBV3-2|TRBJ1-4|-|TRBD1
TGTGCCAGCAGCCAAGTACCGGGACAGGGAGGCGAAAAACTGTTTTTT
CASSQVPGQGGEKLFF
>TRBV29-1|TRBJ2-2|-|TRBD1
TGCAGCGTGGAAAACAGGGGGCGTTCTCCCGGGGAGCTGTTTTTT
CSVENRGRSPGELFF
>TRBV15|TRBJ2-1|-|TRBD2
TGTGCCACCAGCAGAGCCGGGACTAGCGGCGATGAGCAGTTCTTC
CATSRAGTSGDEQFF
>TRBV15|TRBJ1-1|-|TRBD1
TGTGCCACCAGCAAAGGACAGGGAGGCACTGAAGCTTTCTTT
CATSKGQGGTEAFF
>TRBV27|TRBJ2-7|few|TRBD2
TGTGCCAGCAGTTTAGGGCTAGCGGACCCCTACGAGCAGTACTTC
CASSLGLADPYEQYF
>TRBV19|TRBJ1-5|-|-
TGTGCCAGTAGTATACCCGGGGGAGGGTATAGCAATCAGCCCCAGCATTTT
CASSIPGGGYSNQPQHF
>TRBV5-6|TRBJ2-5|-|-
TGTGCCAGCAGCTTGGGCCCAGGCCTTAAAGAGACCCAGTACTTC
CASSLGPGLKETQYF
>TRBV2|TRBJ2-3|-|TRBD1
TGTGCCAGCAGTGGACAGGGGGTGGGGAAGTATTTT
CASSGQGVGKYF
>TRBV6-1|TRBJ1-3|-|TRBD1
TGTGCCAGCAGTGGGGACAGGGTGTCCTCTGGAAACACCATATATTTT
CASSGDRVSSGNTIYF
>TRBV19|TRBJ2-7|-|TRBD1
TGTGCCAGTCGCCCGGCAGGGGGCTCTTCCTACGAGCAGTACTTC
CASRPAGGSSYEQYF
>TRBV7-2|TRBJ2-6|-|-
TGTGCCAGCACCCACAACTGGGGGGGCGGCTCTGGGGCCAACGTCCTGACTTTC
CASTHNWGGGSGANVLTF
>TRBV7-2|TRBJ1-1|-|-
TGTGCCAGCAGCCTCCCCCCCCCGGGAGTCGGGGGAGCTTTCTTT
CASSLPPPGVGGAFF
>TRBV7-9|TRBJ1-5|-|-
TGTGCCAGCAGCTTATCAGGGTATGATCAGCCCCAGCATTTT
CASSLSGYDQPQHF
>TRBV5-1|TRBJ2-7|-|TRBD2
TGCGCCAGCAGCTTTGCGGGAGGGCCACAATTAGGGTCCTACGAGCAGTACTTC
CASSFAGGPQLGSYEQYF
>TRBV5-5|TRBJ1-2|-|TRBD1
TGTGCCAGCAGCCCAGGGGGTTCGCCTCCTAACTATGGCTACACCTTC
CASSPGGSPPNYGYTF
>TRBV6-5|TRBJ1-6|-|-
TGTGCCAGCACCCGGGACACCAATAATTCACCCCTCCACTTT
CASTRDTNNSPLHF
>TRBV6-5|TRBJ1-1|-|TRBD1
TGTGCCAGCACCGCAGGGGGCGGCACTGAAGCTTTCTTT
CASTAGGGTEAFF
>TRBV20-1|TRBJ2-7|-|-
TGCAGTGCTACCAGAGGCTACGAGCAGTACTTC
CSATRGYEQYF
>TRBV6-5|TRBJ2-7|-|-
TGTGCCAGCGCCAGGACATTCTCCTACGAGCAGTACTTC
CASARTFSYEQYF